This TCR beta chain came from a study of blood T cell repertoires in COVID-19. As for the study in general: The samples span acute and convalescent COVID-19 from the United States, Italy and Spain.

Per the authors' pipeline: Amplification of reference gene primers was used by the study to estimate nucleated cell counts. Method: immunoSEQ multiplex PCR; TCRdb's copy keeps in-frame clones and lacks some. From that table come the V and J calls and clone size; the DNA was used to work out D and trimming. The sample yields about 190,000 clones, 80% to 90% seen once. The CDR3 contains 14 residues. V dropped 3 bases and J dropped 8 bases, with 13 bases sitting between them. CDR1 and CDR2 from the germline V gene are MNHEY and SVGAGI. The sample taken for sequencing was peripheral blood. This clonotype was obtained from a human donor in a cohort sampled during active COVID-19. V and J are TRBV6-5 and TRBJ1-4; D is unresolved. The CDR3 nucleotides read TGTGCCAGCAGTTATAGCAGGCGGGAGGAAAAACTGTTTTTT. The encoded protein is CASSYSRREEKLFF.